These 6 T cell receptor beta chains were sequenced from one sample in a study of shared clonotypes between healthy human individuals. CD45RO-negative CD8 cells positively selected for CCR7 made up the naive population, which excluded terminally differentiated effector memory CD45RA+ cells. Some clones are missing from TCRdb's copy, which holds only in-frame ones; the method was immunoSEQ multiplex PCR. The sample holds about 2.1 million clones, over 85% seen once. The sequenced sample consisted of naive CD8+ T cells from PBMCs. Source of these receptors: a man aged 18 to 29 in good health. Some clones in this sample may be carry-over from other donors' samples.

This clone was seen only once. The J gene is TRBJ2-3, the V gene TRBV6-5; 7 nucleotides align to TRBD2. CDR1 and CDR2 from the germline V gene are MNHEY and SVGAGI. Trimming took 5 bases from V and 2 from J; bases not matched to a gene: 7. CDR3 length: 15 amino acids. CDR3 loop: CASSPLGGYTDTQYF. The DNA of the CDR3 is TGTGCCAGCAGTCCCCTGGGAGGGTACACAGATACGCAGTATTTT.

The chain couples TRBV6-1 to TRBJ2-7; 9 bases agree with TRBD1. This CDR3 comprises 17 residues. The trim removed 0 bases at V and 0 bases at J, leaving 6 bases unmatched. Germline CDR1 is MNHNS and CDR2 is SASEGT. The CDR3: CASSEAGTGRYSYEQYF. The DNA of the CDR3 is TGTGCCAGCAGTGAAGCCGGGACAGGGCGGTACTCCTACGAGCAGTACTTC.

This chain's CDR3 is CASTTGDPYNEQFF. Written as DNA, the CDR3 is TGTGCCAGCACAACAGGGGACCCCTACAATGAGCAGTTCTTC. This chain connects TRBV7-2 to TRBJ2-1, with TRBD1 matching 7 bases. This CDR3 comprises 14 residues. Germline V CDR1 and CDR2: SGHTA, FQGNSA. V gave up 7 bases and J gave up 2 bases; unmatched junction bases: 5.

The rearrangement uses TRBV6-5 and TRBJ1-2, with 8 bases that match TRBD1. V shed 6 bases and J 10 bases; nucleotides not matched to a gene: 10. CDR3 length: 13 amino acids. CDR1 MNHEY and CDR2 SVGAGI come from the germline V gene. Here the CDR3 DNA reads TGTGCCAGCAGCCCCCGAGGACAGGGAGTCTACACCTTC. Protein product: CASSPRGQGVYTF.

The chain joins TRBV27 to TRBJ1-4; D might be TRBD1 (6 bases). Germline values: CDR1 MNHEY, CDR2 SMNVEV (reference sequence). V dropped 2 bases and J dropped 7 bases, with 11 bases sitting between them. The CDR3 covers 14 residues. The DNA of the CDR3 is TGTGCCAGCAGTTTAATCAGGGGTCGTGAAAAACTGTTTTTT. Translating gives CASSLIRGREKLFF.

The V gene is TRBV9, the J gene TRBJ2-2; unclear D gene. The CDR3 spans 15 residues. V shed 3 bases and J shed 4 bases, with 13 bases lying between them. Germline V gene sequence: CDR1 SGDLS, CDR2 YYNGEE. CDR3 region: CASSEDVRGTGELFF. For the CDR3, the DNA is TGTGCCAGCAGCGAGGACGTCCGTGGCACCGGGGAGCTGTTTTTT.